Listed here are 22 T cell receptor beta chains from one sample, sequenced in a study of shared clonotypes between healthy human individuals. TCRdb's table, derived via immunoSEQ multiplex PCR, lists solely in-frame clones and lacks some. The data contain some 1,400,000 clones, roughly 96% of them seen just once; the ten biggest clones take up roughly 1.2%. The sequencing sample was made of naive CD4+ T cells sorted from blood. The subset is: CD45RA+ positively selected. The receptors were sampled from a man younger than 40 in good health.

The V and J genes are TRBV19 and TRBJ1-3; possibly TRBD1 for D (5 bases). The CDR3 sequence is 13 residues long. Trimming shortened V by 9 bases and J by 0 bases, and 9 bases separated the two germline ends. Per germline, CDR1 LNHDA and CDR2 SQIVND (reference sequence). The CDR3 here is CASHRNSGNTIYF. The CDR3 bases are TGTGCCAGCCACAGGAACTCTGGAAACACCATATATTTT.

The J gene is TRBJ1-5, the V gene TRBV28, with 7 bases lining up with TRBD1. Germline CDR1 reads MDHEN; CDR2 reads SYDVKM. The CDR3 runs 14 residues. With 5 bases clipped from V and 3 bases from J, the junction kept 4 bases outside the gene matches. The CDR3, as DNA: TGTGCCAGCAGTCAACAGGGGAACAATCAGCCCCAGCATTTT. Amino acids: CASSQQGNNQPQHF.

V is TRBV7-2 and J is TRBJ2-1, with D possibly TRBD2 on 6 matching bases. Germline V gene data show CDR1 as SGHTA and CDR2 as FQGNSA. Trimming removed 0 bases at V and 5 bases at J, with 11 bases between. This CDR3 region has 15 residues. The CDR3 region has the DNA TGTGCCAGCAGCTTAGCAGGACTAAGGGACAATGAGCAGTTCTTC. This codes for CASSLAGLRDNEQFF.

This chain joins TRBV28 and TRBJ1-2; D call uncertain. This CDR3 contains 12 residues. Germline assignment: CDR1 MDHEN and CDR2 SYDVKM. Trimming shortened V by 9 bases and J by 7 bases, and 15 bases separated the two germline ends. CDR3 residues: CASRTGAGGYTF. The DNA of the CDR3 is TGTGCCAGTAGGACGGGAGCCGGTGGCTACACCTTC.

CDR3 DNA: TGTGCCAGCATGGGGGGCCAAGAGACCCAGTACTTC. Encoded protein: CASMGGQETQYF. The chain employs TRBV2 and TRBJ2-5, with D possibly being TRBD2 (6 bases). The CDR3 loop spans 12 amino acids. Trimming took 7 bases from V and 1 from J, leaving 7 bases between them. Looked up from germline, CDR1 is SNHLY and CDR2 is FYNNEI.

The rearrangement uses TRBV18 and TRBJ2-2; TRBD2 matches at 9 bases. Looked up from germline, CDR1 is KGHSH and CDR2 is LQKENI. The ends lost 3 bases at V and 1 base at J; junction bases unmatched: 3. The CDR3 totals 16 residues. The CDR3 DNA reads as TGTGCCAGCTCACCGATACTAGCGGGGAACACCGGGGAGCTGTTTTTT. Translating gives CASSPILAGNTGELFF. The entire variable domain, with the rest obtained from reference TRBV18 and TRBJ2-2, is as follows: NAGVMQNPRHLVRRRGQEARLRCSPMKGHSHVYWYRQLPEEGLKFMVYLQKENIIDESGMPKERFSAEFPKEGPSILRIQQVVRGDSAAYFCASSPILAGNTGELFFGEGSRLTVL.

This chain links TRBV6-6 with TRBJ2-7; the D gene is possibly TRBD1 (5 bases). Germline V gene lookup returns CDR1 MNHNY and CDR2 SVGAGI (reference sequence). The ends were cut back, 2 bases at V and 1 base at J, with 12 bases in the middle. The CDR3 loop spans 15 amino acids. In DNA form, the CDR3 reads TGTGCCAGCAGTTACCGGGTGAAGGGGTCCTACGAGCAGTACTTC. This encodes CASSYRVKGSYEQYF.

The rearrangement uses TRBV18 and TRBJ2-1, with TRBD2 as a possible D gene (6 bases). CDR3 length: 13 amino acids. The germline V gene has CDR1 KGHSH and CDR2 LQKENI. Trimming removed 0 bases from V and 8 bases from J, with 8 bases in between. For the CDR3, the DNA is TGTGCCAGCTCACCACCGGGCGGGGATGAGCAGTTCTTC. This sequence encodes CASSPPGGDEQFF.

With regard to this clone: Other DNA sequences in the sample encode the same CDR3. CDR3 loop: CASSRTDTQYF. CDR3 sequence (DNA): TGTGCCAGCAGTAGAACAGATACGCAGTATTTT. The chain joins TRBV6-1 to TRBJ2-3; D uncertain. Deletions cut 5 bases from V and 3 bases from J, with 3 bases between. The V gene's germline CDR1 is MNHNS and CDR2 SASEGT. CDR3 length: 11 residues.

This clone was seen a single time. CDR3 amino acids: CASGGGFFYEQYF. The CDR3, as DNA: TGTGCCAGCGGGGGGGGTTTTTTCTACGAGCAGTACTTC. The chain has TRBV2 and TRBJ2-7; 7 nucleotides align to TRBD2. The CDR3 extends over 13 amino acids. The V gene's germline CDR1 is SNHLY and CDR2 FYNNEI. Trimming removed 8 bases from V and 3 bases from J; junction bases left unmatched: 7.

This chain uses TRBV10-3 with TRBJ1-1; TRBD1 aligns across 8 bases. With V trimmed by 9 bases and J by 2 bases, 8 bases remained unmatched. Germline V CDR1 and CDR2: ENHRY, SYGVKD. This CDR3 comprises 14 residues. CDR3 nucleotides: TGTGCCATGAGGACAGGGAGAATAAACACTGAAGCTTTCTTT. This translates into CAMRTGRINTEAFF.

The J gene is TRBJ2-5, the V gene TRBV5-1; D not resolved. The CDR3 consists of 13 residues. Per germline, CDR1 SGHRS and CDR2 YFSETQ. Trimming took off 4 bases at V and 2 bases at J, with 9 bases between the two ends. The CDR3 DNA follows: TGCGCCAGCAGCGTTTCAACTCAAGAGACCCAGTACTTC. Its translation: CASSVSTQETQYF.

The J gene is TRBJ2-7, the V gene TRBV5-1; possible D gene TRBD1, 5 bases. Germline lookup yields CDR1 SGHRS and CDR2 YFSETQ. Trimming took off 3 bases at V and 2 bases at J, with 12 bases between the two ends. CDR3 size: 14 residues. CDR3: CASSYPTEAYEQYF. The CDR3 DNA sequence: TGCGCCAGCAGCTACCCGACAGAGGCCTACGAGCAGTACTTC.

V is TRBV7-9 and J is TRBJ2-7, with a tentative D call TRBD2 (5 bases). The CDR3 consists of 15 residues. Trimming shortened V by 0 bases and J by 7 bases, and 16 bases separated the two germline ends. Germline V CDR1 and CDR2: SEHNR, FQNEAQ (reference sequence). The CDR3 DNA reads as TGTGCCAGCAGCTTAGCCCCTAGCCTCTACGGGGAGCAGTACTTC. Translated: CASSLAPSLYGEQYF. Combining the CDR3 with reference TRBV7-9 and TRBJ2-7 gives the whole variable domain DTGVSQNPRHKITKRGQNVTFRCDPISEHNRLYWYRQTLGQGPEFLTYFQNEAQLEKSRLLSDRFSAERPKGSFSTLEIQRTEQGDSAMYLCASSLAPSLYGEQYFGPGTRLTVT.

The chain uses TRBV2 and TRBJ2-7; 10 bases map to TRBD1. The length of the CDR3 is 14 residues. The J segment lost 0 bases and the V segment lost 9 bases, leaving 5 bases of the junction unmatched. The germline gives CDR1 SNHLY, CDR2 FYNNEI. The CDR3 DNA follows: TGTGCCAGTTTCCGGGACAGGGGCTCCTACGAGCAGTACTTC. Protein product: CASFRDRGSYEQYF.

The chain uses TRBV7-3 and TRBJ2-1; D is undetermined. Deletions cut 2 bases from V and 6 bases from J, with 14 bases between. Germline V lookup: CDR1 SGHTA, CDR2 FQGTGA. The CDR3 is 15 residues long. The CDR3 region is CASSLSLVTSNEQFF. CDR3 DNA sequence: TGTGCCAGCAGCTTATCTCTCGTTACGTCCAATGAGCAGTTCTTC.

Here the CDR3 reads CAWSFLPGQNIFSSYEQYF. In DNA form, the CDR3 reads TGTGCCTGGAGTTTCCTTCCGGGACAGAATATCTTTAGCTCCTACGAGCAGTACTTC. This rearrangement joins TRBV30 to TRBJ2-7; TRBD1 matches 7 bases. Trimming at V came to 2 bases and at J to 0 bases, leaving 19 bases not matched to a gene. Germline lookup yields CDR1 GTSNPN and CDR2 SVGIG (reference sequence). The CDR3 is made up of 19 amino acids.

This rearrangement joins TRBV6-1 to TRBJ2-3; D gene unclear. Between the trimmed V and J ends, which lost 2 bases and 2 bases, there was a span of 5 bases. The germline V gene encodes CDR1 MNHNS and CDR2 SASEGT. CDR3 length equals 13 residues. CDR3 coding DNA: TGTGCCAGCAGTGAACGGTTCACAGATACGCAGTATTTT. Translated, it gives CASSERFTDTQYF.

V usage is TRBV28 and J usage is TRBJ2-7, with D perhaps being TRBD1 or TRBD2 (7 bases each). Germline CDR1 and CDR2: MDHEN and SYDVKM. The CDR3 extends over 13 amino acids. The V gene lost 2 bases and the J gene lost 6 bases, with 11 bases spanning the gap. CDR3 in amino acids: CASSLTGEGEQYF. The CDR3 nucleotides read TGTGCCAGCAGTTTAACAGGGGAGGGCGAGCAGTACTTC.

The chain links TRBV29-1 to TRBJ1-2; TRBD1 aligns across 10 bases. This CDR3 region has 12 residues. Trimming removed 7 bases from V and 8 bases from J; junction bases left unmatched: 7. The germline V gene encodes CDR1 SQVTM and CDR2 ANQGSEA. CDR3 residues: CSALTGGWGYTF. For the CDR3, the DNA is TGCAGCGCGCTGACAGGGGGCTGGGGCTACACCTTC.

The J gene is TRBJ2-3, the V gene TRBV14, with 12 positions matching TRBD1. The CDR3 consists of 14 residues. Germline V gives CDR1 SGHDN, CDR2 FVKESK. Germline trimming cut 5 bases from V and 8 bases from J; bases unmatched to any gene: 5. In nucleotides, the CDR3 is TGTGCCAGCAGCTTCCGGGACAGGGGGCTTACGCAGTATTTT. It yields the protein CASSFRDRGLTQYF.

The chain links TRBV28 to TRBJ2-7; the match to TRBD1 covers 8 bases. J was trimmed by 3 bases and V by 5 bases; bases with no gene match: 0. Per the germline V gene, CDR1 is MDHEN and CDR2 is SYDVKM. CDR3 length equals 12 residues. CDR3 nucleotide sequence: TGTGCCAGCAGTGGACAGGGCTACGAGCAGTACTTC. It yields the protein CASSGQGYEQYF.